Described below is a single TCR beta chain sequence and its context. Its antigen is unknown. This entry is derived from a study of tumor-infiltrating lymphocytes in primary liver carcinoma. About the study: The study reported T1-T3 N0M0 tumors spanning 4.2 to 10 cm. Study-wide results and caveats: Overlap between tumor regions exceeded overlap of tumor with adjacent tissue or blood. There was no comparison of CD4+ and CD8+ repertoires, as samples were bulk unsorted.

TCR beta cDNA was reverse-transcribed from around 0.55 ug of total RNA. The reaction used a constant-region primer and ProtoScript II reverse transcriptase. Nested multiplex PCR, run for three rounds with slightly modified ARM-PCR, yielded TCR beta libraries. The two initial PCR rounds, about 9 cycles each, used TRBV1-TRBV30 forward and C-beta reverse primers. TCRdb fed the multiplex PCR reads into MiXCR, producing one record per CDR3 protein. The data show 320,000 or so distinct CDR3 sequences, 55% to 65% seen once. They got blood RNA out of unsorted whole blood and also pulled out germline DNA. Patients had chronic HBV infection and were treatment-naive. The CDR3 is 15 amino acids. CDR1 is MDHEN, CDR2 SYDVKM, per germline. The V and J ends lost 8 bases and 4 bases, in that order; junction bases with no gene match: 9.

Sequenced material: peripheral blood. The chain carries TRBV28 and TRBJ2-1, with 9 bases fitting TRBD1. This sequence was found in a man aged 35 to 55 with primary liver carcinoma and hepatitis B virus infection. The CDR3 region is CASGPDRGPYNEQFF. The CDR3 coding sequence is TGTGCCAGCGGTCCGGACAGGGGACCTTACAATGAGCAGTTCTTC.